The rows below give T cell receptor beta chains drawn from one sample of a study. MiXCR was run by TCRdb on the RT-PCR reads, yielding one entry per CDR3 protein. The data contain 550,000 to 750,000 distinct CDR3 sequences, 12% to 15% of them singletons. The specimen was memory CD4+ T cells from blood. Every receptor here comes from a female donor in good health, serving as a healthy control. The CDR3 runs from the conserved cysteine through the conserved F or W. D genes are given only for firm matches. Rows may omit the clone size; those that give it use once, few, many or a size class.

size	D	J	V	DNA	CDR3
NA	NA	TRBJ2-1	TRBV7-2	TGTGCCAGCGGGGGCCTAGGGTACAATGAGCAGTTCTTC	CASGGLGYNEQFF
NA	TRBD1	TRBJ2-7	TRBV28	TGTGCCAGCAGTCCGCCCGGGGACAGCTCCTACGAGCAGTACTTC	CASSPPGDSSYEQYF
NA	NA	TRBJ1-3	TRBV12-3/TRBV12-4	TGTGCCAGCAGTTTTAACAATGGAAACACCATATATTTT	CASSFNNGNTIYF
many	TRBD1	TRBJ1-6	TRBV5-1	TGCGCCAGCAGCAGATCGGGACAGTGGAATTCACCCCTCCACTTT	CASSRSGQWNSPLHF
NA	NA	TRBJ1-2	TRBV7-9	TGTGCCAGCAGCTTAGGTGAGGGCAGAAGAGGTTCTAACTATGGCTACACCTTC	CASSLGEGRRGSNYGYTF
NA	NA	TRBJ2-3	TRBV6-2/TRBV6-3	TGTGCCAGTTTCGACCTCAGGACGCAGTATTTT	CASFDLRTQYF
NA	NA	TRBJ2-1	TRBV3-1	TGTGCCAGCAGCCAAGGGGGCGGGAATGAGCAGTTCTTC	CASSQGGGNEQFF
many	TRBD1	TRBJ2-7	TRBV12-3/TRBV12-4	TGTGCCAGCAGTTTACCGTCCGGGACAGAGAGCTACGAGCAGTACTTC	CASSLPSGTESYEQYF
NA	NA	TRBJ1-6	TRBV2	TGTGCCAGCAGTGATAGTTTGAATTCACCCCTCCACTTT	CASSDSLNSPLHF
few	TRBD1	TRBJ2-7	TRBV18	TGTGCCAGCTCACCAACAGGGGGTGTTTCCTACGAGCAGTACTTC	CASSPTGGVSYEQYF
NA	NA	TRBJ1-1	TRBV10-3	TGTGCCATCAGGGATGGGACCATGAACACTGAAGCTTTCTTT	CAIRDGTMNTEAFF
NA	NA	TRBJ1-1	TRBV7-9	TGTGCCAGCAACTTTGGAGGGAACACTGAAGCTTTCTTT	CASNFGGNTEAFF
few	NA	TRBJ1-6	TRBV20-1	TGCAGTGCTAGAATACTAATGGGACCCAATTCACCCCTCCACTTT	CSARILMGPNSPLHF
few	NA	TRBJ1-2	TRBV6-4	TGTGCCAGCAGTGGCGGGGCCTCAGCTAACTATGGCTACACCTTC	CASSGGASANYGYTF